This is a list of T cell receptor beta chains from one sample in a study of OX40 agonist ivuxolimab in advanced cancers. Clones were read by immunoSEQ multiplex PCR, and TCRdb kept only the in-frame ones, dropping some. The data hold about 80,000 clones, with more than 75% observed a single time. Here the sequenced sample was CD4+ or CD8+ T cells sorted from blood, taken in a trial of the OX40 agonist ivuxolimab. The source of these receptors is an adult with an advanced solid tumor such as melanoma, head and neck, liver or kidney cancer. The CDR3 runs from the conserved cysteine through the conserved F or W. Size is stated for part of the rows, as once, few or many counts, or as a class when the clone is expanded.

clone size	V gene	CDR3 protein
NA	TRBV4-3	CASSHPVKLAGGPLAKNIQYF
few	TRBV7-3	CASSFRQGGEQYF
NA	TRBV30	CAWSVFSYSGGNTIYF
NA	TRBV7-8	CASSLVRGIQPQHF
few	TRBV5-1	CASSFGRGFQGELFF
NA	TRBV2	CASSEGRAGVQPQHF
NA	TRBV5-6	CASSRDRLETQYF
once	TRBV7-9	CASSSVTDTQYF
NA	TRBV9	CASSVGVSTGELFF
NA	TRBV6-5	CASSLTGTYEQYF
once	TRBV6-1	CASSEREFGADTQYF
NA	TRBV7-9	CARRTQETQYF
NA	TRBV10-3	CAISESPLAGTYNEQFF
once	TRBV21-1	CASSKPTGNTSTDTQYF
NA	TRBV5-4	CASSHRDRESQEQFF
NA	TRBV28	CASSPGGREDQPQHF
NA	TRBV5-6	CASSLRGRSSGNTIYF
NA	TRBV11-2	CASSLDRDTQYF
NA	TRBV6-6	CASSYVHSTDTQYF
NA	TRBV6-5	CASSYEAYPDTQYF
NA	TRBV28	CASTRQFPVLAGGRGEQFF
once	TRBV7-9	CASSPDRAPYEQYF
NA	TRBV5-1	CASSLTGEYQETQYF
NA	TRBV28	CASNPLQGPGGYTF
NA	TRBV25-1	CATQNAGSQETQYF
NA	TRBV28	CASTALESPLHF
NA	TRBV9	CASSVVGDPGSTQYF
few	TRBV28	CASSPGGFYEQYF
NA	TRBV5-1	CASSQGLSYEQYF
NA	TRBV2	CASAFQVNTEAFF
NA	TRBV5-1	CASSTGQLLVNTEAFF
NA	TRBV9	CASTKQRTGELFF
NA	TRBV28	CASSSTGGWQPQHF
NA	TRBV5-6	CASSLPGAGLRNEKLFF
NA	TRBV27	CASSPGTDTQYF
NA	TRBV10-3	CAISENGLAGEEQFF
NA	TRBV7-9	CASSLAVYNEQFF
NA	TRBV6-1	CASRDYGRINQPQHF
NA	TRBV9	CASSVVEETQYF
NA	TRBV28	CASSPQTRSGEQFF
NA	TRBV28	CASSSNRVTEAFF
NA	TRBV27	CASRPPQVGYGYTF
NA	TRBV29-1	CSVGLERGLFREQYF
NA	TRBV7-8	CASSLFPQRSSYNEQFF
few	TRBV27	CASSFLATNEKLFF
NA	TRBV11-3	CASSGAGRNIQYF
once	TRBV5-8	CASTGQLNYGYTF
NA	TRBV20-1	CSAHRGETQYF
NA	TRBV7-7	CASSFTAGGPPGELFF